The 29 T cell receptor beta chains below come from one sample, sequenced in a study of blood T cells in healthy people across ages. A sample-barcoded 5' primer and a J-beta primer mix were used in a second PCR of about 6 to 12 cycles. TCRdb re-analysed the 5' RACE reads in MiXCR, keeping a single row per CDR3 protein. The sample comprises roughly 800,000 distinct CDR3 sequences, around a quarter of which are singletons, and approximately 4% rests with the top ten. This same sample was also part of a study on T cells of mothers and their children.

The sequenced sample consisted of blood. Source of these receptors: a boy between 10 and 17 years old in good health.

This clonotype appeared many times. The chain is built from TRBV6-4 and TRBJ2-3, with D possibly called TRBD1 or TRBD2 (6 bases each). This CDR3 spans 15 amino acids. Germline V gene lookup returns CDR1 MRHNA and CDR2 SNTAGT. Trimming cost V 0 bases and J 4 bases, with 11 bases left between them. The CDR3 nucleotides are TGTGCCAGCAGTGACTCGAGGGGGGAGGCAGATACGCAGTATTTT. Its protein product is CASSDSRGEADTQYF.

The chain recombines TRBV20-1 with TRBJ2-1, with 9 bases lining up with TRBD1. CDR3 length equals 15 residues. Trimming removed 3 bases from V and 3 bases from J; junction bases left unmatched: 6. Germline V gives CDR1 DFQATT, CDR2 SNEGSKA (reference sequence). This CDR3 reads CSARPGQGFYNEQFF. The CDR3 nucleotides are TGCAGTGCTAGGCCGGGACAGGGATTCTACAATGAGCAGTTCTTC.

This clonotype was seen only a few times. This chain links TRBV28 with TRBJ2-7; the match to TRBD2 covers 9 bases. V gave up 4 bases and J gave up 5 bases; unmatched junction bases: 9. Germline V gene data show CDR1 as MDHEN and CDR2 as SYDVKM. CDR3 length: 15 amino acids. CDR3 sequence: CASSSSGVRVHEQYF. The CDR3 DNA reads TGTGCCAGCAGTTCTAGCGGGGTTAGGGTCCACGAGCAGTACTTC. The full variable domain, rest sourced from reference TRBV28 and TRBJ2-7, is DVKVTQSSRYLVKRTGEKVFLECVQDMDHENMFWYRQDPGLGLRLIYFSYDVKMKEKGDIPEGYSVSREKKERFSLILESASTNQTSMYLCASSSSGVRVHEQYFGPGTRLTVT.

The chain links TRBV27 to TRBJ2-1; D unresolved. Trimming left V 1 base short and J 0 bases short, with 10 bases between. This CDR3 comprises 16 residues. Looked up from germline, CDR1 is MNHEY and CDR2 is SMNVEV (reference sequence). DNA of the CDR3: TGTGCCAGCAGTTTATGGGGATTAAGCTCCTACAATGAGCAGTTCTTC. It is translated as CASSLWGLSSYNEQFF.

CDR3 nucleotides: TGTGCCACCAGTGACACAGGGGTGCTAGGCTCCTACAATGAGCAGTTCTTC. It is translated as CATSDTGVLGSYNEQFF. The V call is TRBV24-1, the J call TRBJ2-1; 7 bases align to TRBD1. This CDR3 spans 17 amino acids. V shed 4 bases, J shed 0 bases, and the junction held 8 bases outside the gene matches. The V gene's germline CDR1 is KGHDR and CDR2 SFDVKD.

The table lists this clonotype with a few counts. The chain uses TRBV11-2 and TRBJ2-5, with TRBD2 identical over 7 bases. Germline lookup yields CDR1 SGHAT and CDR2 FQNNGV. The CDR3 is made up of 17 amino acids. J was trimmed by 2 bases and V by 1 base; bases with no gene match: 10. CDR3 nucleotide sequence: TGTGCCAGCAGCTTAGGCAATATAGCGGGCCCTCAAGAGACCCAGTACTTC. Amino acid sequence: CASSLGNIAGPQETQYF.

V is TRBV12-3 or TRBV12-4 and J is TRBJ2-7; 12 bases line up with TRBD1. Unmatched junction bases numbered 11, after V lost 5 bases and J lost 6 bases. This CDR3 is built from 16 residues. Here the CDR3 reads CASSPHRDRGLGEQYF. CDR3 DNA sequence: TGTGCCAGCAGTCCCCACCGGGACAGGGGGCTTGGCGAGCAGTACTTC.

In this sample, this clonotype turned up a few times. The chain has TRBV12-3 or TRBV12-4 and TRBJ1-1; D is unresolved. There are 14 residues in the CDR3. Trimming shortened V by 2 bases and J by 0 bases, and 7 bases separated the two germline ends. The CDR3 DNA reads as TGTGCCAGCAGTTTAAAGGAAATGAACACTGAAGCTTTCTTT. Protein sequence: CASSLKEMNTEAFF.

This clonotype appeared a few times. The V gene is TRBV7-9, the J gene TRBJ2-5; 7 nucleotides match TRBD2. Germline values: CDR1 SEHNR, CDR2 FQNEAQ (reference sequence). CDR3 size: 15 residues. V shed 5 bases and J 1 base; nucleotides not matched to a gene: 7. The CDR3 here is CASSLAGAFQETQYF. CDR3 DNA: TGTGCCAGCAGCCTCGCGGGAGCCTTCCAAGAGACCCAGTACTTC.

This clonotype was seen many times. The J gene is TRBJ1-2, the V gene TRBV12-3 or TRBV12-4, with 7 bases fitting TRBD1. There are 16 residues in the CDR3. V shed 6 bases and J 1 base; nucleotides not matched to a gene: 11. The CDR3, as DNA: TGTGCCAGCAGCGCAGGGGACAGCTACTTTAACTATGGCTACACCTTC. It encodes CASSAGDSYFNYGYTF.

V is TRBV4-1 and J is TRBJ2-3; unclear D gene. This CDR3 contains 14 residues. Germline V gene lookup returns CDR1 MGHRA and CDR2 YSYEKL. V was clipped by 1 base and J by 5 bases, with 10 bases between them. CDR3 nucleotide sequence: TGCGCCAGCAGCCAAGGTGCGGCTCAAGATACGCAGTATTTT. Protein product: CASSQGAAQDTQYF.

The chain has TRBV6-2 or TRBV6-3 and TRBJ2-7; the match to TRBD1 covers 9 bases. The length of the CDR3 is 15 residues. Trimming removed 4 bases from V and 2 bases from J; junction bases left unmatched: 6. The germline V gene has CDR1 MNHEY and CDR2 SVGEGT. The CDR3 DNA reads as TGTGCCAGCAGTTCCACGGGACAGGGACCCTACGAGCAGTACTTC. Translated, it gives CASSSTGQGPYEQYF.

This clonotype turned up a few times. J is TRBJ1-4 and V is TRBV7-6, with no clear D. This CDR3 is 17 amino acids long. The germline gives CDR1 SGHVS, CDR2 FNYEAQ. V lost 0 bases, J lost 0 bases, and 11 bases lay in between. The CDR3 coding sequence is TGTGCCAGCAGCTTAGCTTCGGCAGATGCAACTAATGAAAAACTGTTTTTT. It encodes CASSLASADATNEKLFF.

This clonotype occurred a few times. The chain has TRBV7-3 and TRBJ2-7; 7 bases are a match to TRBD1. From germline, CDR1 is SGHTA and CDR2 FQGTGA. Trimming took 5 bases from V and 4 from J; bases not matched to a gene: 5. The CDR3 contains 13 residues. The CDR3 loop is CASSRDRFYEQYF. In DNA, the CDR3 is TGTGCCAGCAGCCGGGACAGATTTTACGAGCAGTACTTC.

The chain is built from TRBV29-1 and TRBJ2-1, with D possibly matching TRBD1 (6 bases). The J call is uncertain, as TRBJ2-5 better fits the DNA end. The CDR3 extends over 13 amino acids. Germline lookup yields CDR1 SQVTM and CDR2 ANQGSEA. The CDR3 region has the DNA TGCAGCGTAGATGAATGGGGGCGGGAGACCCAGTACTTC. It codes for CSVDEWGRETQYF.

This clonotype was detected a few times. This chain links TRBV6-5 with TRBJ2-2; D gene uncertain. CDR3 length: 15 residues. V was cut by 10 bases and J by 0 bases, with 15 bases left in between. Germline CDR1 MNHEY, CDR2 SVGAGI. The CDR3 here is CATLSRLTNTGELFF. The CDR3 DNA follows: TGTGCCACCTTGTCTCGCCTTACGAACACCGGGGAGCTGTTTTTT.

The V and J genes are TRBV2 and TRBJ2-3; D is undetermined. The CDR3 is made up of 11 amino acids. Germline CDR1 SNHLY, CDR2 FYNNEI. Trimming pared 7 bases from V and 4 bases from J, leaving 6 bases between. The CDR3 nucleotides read TGTGCCAGCACGAGGTCAGATACGCAGTATTTT. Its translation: CASTRSDTQYF.

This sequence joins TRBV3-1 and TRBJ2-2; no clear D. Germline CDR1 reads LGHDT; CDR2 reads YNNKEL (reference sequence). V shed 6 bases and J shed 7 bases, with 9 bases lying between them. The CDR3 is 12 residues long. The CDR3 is CASRPTGGELFF. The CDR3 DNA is TGTGCCAGCAGGCCTACTGGCGGGGAGCTGTTTTTT.

Written as DNA, the CDR3 is TGCGCCAGCAGCTTGGCCTGGTTAGCGGGGGAGCAAGAGACCCAGTACTTC. It yields the protein CASSLAWLAGEQETQYF. The chain uses TRBV5-1 and TRBJ2-5, with TRBD2 identical over 9 bases. Germline V CDR1 and CDR2: SGHRS, YFSETQ. The CDR3 is made up of 17 amino acids. Germline trimming cut 0 bases from V and 2 bases from J; bases unmatched to any gene: 8. The whole variable domain, remainder taken from reference TRBV5-1 and TRBJ2-5, is KAGVTQTPRYLIKTRGQQVTLSCSPISGHRSVSWYQQTPGQGLQFLFEYFSETQRNKGNFPGRFSGRQFSNSRSEMNVSTLELGDSALYLCASSLAWLAGEQETQYFGPGTRLLVL.

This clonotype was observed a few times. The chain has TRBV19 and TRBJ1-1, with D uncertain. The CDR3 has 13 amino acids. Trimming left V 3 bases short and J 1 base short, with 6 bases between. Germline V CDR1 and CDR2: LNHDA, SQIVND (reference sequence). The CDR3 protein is CASSIARNTEAFF. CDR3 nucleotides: TGTGCCAGTAGTATTGCCCGGAACACTGAAGCTTTCTTT.

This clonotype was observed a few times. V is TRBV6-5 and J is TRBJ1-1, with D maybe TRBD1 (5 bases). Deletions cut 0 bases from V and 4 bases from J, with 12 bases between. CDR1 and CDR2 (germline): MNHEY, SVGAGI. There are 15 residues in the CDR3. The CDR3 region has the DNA TGTGCCAGCAGTTACTCGAGTAGGGGATCCACTGAAGCTTTCTTT. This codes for CASSYSSRGSTEAFF.

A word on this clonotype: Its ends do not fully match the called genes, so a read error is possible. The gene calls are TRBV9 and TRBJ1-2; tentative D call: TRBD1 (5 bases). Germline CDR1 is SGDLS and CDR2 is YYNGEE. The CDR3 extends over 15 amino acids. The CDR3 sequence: CASSVGTRPNYDYTF. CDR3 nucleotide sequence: TGTGCCAGCAGCGTTGGGACTCGCCCTAACTATGACTACACCTTC.

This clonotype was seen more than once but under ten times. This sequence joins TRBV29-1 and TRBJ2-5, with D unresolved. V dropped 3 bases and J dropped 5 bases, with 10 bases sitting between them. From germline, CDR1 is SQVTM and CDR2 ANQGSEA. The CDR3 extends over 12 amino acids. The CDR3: CSVDMGWETQYF. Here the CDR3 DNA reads TGCAGCGTTGACATGGGCTGGGAGACCCAGTACTTC.

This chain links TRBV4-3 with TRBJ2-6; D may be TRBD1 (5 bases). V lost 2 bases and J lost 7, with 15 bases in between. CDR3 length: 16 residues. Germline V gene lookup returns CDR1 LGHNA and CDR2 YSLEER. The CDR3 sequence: CASSQSAGPGANVLTF. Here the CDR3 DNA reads TGCGCCAGCAGCCAATCGGCAGGGCCCGGAGCCAACGTCCTGACTTTC.

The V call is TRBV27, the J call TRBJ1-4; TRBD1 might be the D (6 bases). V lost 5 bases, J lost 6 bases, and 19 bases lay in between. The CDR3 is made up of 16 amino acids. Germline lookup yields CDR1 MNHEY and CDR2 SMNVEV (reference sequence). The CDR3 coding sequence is TGTGCCAGCAGTCCAACCCACGGGGGCGGCTATGAAAAACTGTTTTTT. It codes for CASSPTHGGGYEKLFF.

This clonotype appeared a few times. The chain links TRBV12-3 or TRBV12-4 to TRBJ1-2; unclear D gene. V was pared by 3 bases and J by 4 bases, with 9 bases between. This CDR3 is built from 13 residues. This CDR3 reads CASSLGRIYGYTF. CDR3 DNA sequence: TGTGCCAGCAGTTTGGGCAGGATCTATGGCTACACCTTC.

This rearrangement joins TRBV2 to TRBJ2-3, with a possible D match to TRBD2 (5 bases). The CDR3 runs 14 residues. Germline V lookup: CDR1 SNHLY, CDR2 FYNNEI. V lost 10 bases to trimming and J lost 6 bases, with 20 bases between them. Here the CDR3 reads CATGRGNLGDTQYF. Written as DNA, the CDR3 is TGTGCCACAGGCCGAGGGAACCTGGGGGATACGCAGTATTTT.

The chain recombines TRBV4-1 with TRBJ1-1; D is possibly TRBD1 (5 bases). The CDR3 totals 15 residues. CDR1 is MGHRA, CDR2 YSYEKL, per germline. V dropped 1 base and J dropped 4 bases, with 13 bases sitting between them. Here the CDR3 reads CASSQAGVSGTEAFF. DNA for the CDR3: TGCGCCAGCAGCCAAGCGGGGGTGTCGGGCACTGAAGCTTTCTTT.

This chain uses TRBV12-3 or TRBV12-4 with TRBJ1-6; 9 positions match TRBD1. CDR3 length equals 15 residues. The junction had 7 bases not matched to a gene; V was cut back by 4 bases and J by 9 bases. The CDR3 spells CASSSGTGRLSPLHF. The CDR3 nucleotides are TGTGCCAGCAGTTCCGGGACAGGGCGCCTTTCACCCCTCCACTTT.